The 6 T cell receptor beta chains given below trace back to one sample, sequenced in a study of OX40 agonist ivuxolimab in advanced cancers. Method: immunoSEQ multiplex PCR; TCRdb's copy keeps in-frame clones and lacks some. The sample records 50,000 to 70,000 clones, over 85% being singletons. The sequenced sample was CD4+ or CD8+ T cells sorted from blood, obtained in a trial of the OX40 agonist ivuxolimab. Receptors were obtained from an adult with an advanced solid tumor such as melanoma, head and neck, liver or kidney cancer.

The J gene is TRBJ2-3, the V gene TRBV6-1; 8 nucleotides align to TRBD1. The junction had 1 base not matched to a gene; V was cut back by 5 bases and J by 3 bases. CDR1 is MNHNS, CDR2 SASEGT, per germline. The CDR3 is 13 amino acids. In DNA form, the CDR3 reads TGTGCCAGCAGTCGGACAGGGACAGATACGCAGTATTTT. It specifies CASSRTGTDTQYF.

This chain joins TRBV25-1 and TRBJ1-1; 9 nucleotides align to TRBD1. The CDR3 totals 15 residues. Germline CDR1 reads MGHDK; CDR2 reads SYGVNS. V dropped 4 bases and J dropped 5; count of bases not matched to a gene: 8. The CDR3 spells CASSVGQGSWTEAFF. The CDR3 DNA follows: TGTGCCAGCAGTGTGGGACAGGGTAGTTGGACTGAAGCTTTCTTT. Combining the CDR3 with reference TRBV25-1 and TRBJ1-1 gives the whole variable domain EADIYQTPRYLVIGTGKKITLECSQTMGHDKMYWYQQDPGMELHLIHYSYGVNSTEKGDLSSESTVSRIRTEHFPLTLESARPSHTSQYLCASSVGQGSWTEAFFGQGTRLTVV.

The V gene is TRBV9, the J gene TRBJ1-2; D may be TRBD1 (5 bases). The CDR3 totals 15 residues. Per the germline V gene, CDR1 is SGDLS and CDR2 is YYNGEE. The germline V and J ends were trimmed by 3 bases and 0 bases, with 12 bases remaining between them. The CDR3 protein is CASSARQNPNYGYTF. In DNA, the CDR3 is TGTGCCAGCAGCGCACGACAGAATCCTAACTATGGCTACACCTTC.

The chain combines TRBV2 with TRBJ1-2; the D is unclear. V was trimmed by 8 bases and J by 0 bases, leaving 7 bases between them. Germline V gives CDR1 SNHLY, CDR2 FYNNEI. The CDR3 runs 12 residues. In nucleotides, the CDR3 is TGTGCCAGCCGGAGAGCTAACTATGGCTACACCTTC. Translated, it gives CASRRANYGYTF.

CDR3 DNA sequence: TGTGCCAGCAGCTTCGGTATAACCGGCAATGAGCAGTTCTTC. This encodes CASSFGITGNEQFF. The chain links TRBV7-9 to TRBJ2-1; D call uncertain. V was clipped by 3 bases and J by 6 bases, with 12 bases between them. This CDR3 has 14 amino acids. In germline, CDR1 is SEHNR, CDR2 FQNEAQ (reference sequence).

V is TRBV28 and J is TRBJ1-4; D may be TRBD1 (5 bases). The CDR3 has 16 residues. CDR1 and CDR2 from the germline V gene are MDHEN and SYDVKM. V lost 6 bases and J 5 bases, leaving 19 bases between the germline ends. In nucleotides, the CDR3 is TGTGCCAGCAGCCCCCCGGGGGGGGATGGAAATGAAAAACTGTTTTTT. It is translated as CASSPPGGDGNEKLFF.